Listed below are T cell receptor beta chains from one sample, sequenced in a study of shared clonotypes between healthy human individuals. Assay: immunoSEQ multiplex PCR; the TCRdb copy retains only in-frame clones and omits some. Altogether a few million clones are present, 90% to 95% being singletons, with the ten largest covering about 0.39%. The specimen was naive CD4+ T cells from PBMCs. The receptors were sampled from a man aged 18-30 years in good health. Some clones in this sample may be carry-over from other donors' samples. CDR3s include the opening cysteine and the closing phenylalanine or tryptophan. Fields, in order: clone size, V gene, J gene, D gene, CDR3 protein, CDR3 DNA. The D gene is left open where the match is weak. Clone size is stated in some rows and not others, as once, few, many or a class when expanded.

size: -; V: TRBV11-2; J: TRBJ2-2; D: TRBD2; CDR3: CASSLAPSGSTGELFF; DNA: TGTGCCAGCAGCTTAGCGCCTAGCGGGAGCACCGGGGAGCTGTTTTTT
size: -; V: TRBV7-2; J: TRBJ2-1; D: -; CDR3: CASSYDSQRTYNEQFF; DNA: TGTGCCAGCAGCTATGACTCTCAGAGAACTTACAATGAGCAGTTCTTC
size: -; V: TRBV7-2; J: TRBJ1-5; D: -; CDR3: CASSARMGAGLNQPQHF; DNA: TGTGCCAGCAGCGCCCGGATGGGGGCAGGACTCAATCAGCCCCAGCATTTT
size: once; V: TRBV30; J: TRBJ1-1; D: TRBD1; CDR3: CAWSVRQGEAFF; DNA: TGTGCCTGGAGTGTACGACAGGGAGAGGCTTTCTTT
size: -; V: TRBV9; J: TRBJ2-1; D: TRBD2; CDR3: CASSVVAGNNEQFF; DNA: TGTGCCAGCAGCGTAGTAGCGGGAAACAATGAGCAGTTCTTC
size: -; V: TRBV27; J: TRBJ1-5; D: -; CDR3: CASSLLGSLSNQPQHF; DNA: TGTGCCAGCAGTTTATTAGGCAGCCTCAGCAATCAGCCCCAGCATTTT
size: -; V: TRBV2; J: TRBJ1-5; D: -; CDR3: CASSRGTTSNQPQHF; DNA: TGTGCCAGCAGTAGAGGGACAACTAGCAATCAGCCCCAGCATTTT
size: -; V: TRBV18; J: TRBJ1-3; D: -; CDR3: CASSPPGFGSGNTIYF; DNA: TGTGCCAGCTCACCCCCGGGCTTTGGCTCTGGAAACACCATATATTTT
size: -; V: TRBV7-2; J: TRBJ2-1; D: TRBD1; CDR3: CASSATGTATYNEQFF; DNA: TGTGCCAGCAGCGCCACCGGGACAGCAACGTACAATGAGCAGTTCTTC
size: -; V: TRBV5-1; J: TRBJ1-2; D: -; CDR3: CASSLVGDYGYTF; DNA: TGCGCCAGCAGCTTGGTGGGGGACTATGGCTACACCTTC
size: -; V: TRBV2; J: TRBJ2-7; D: -; CDR3: CASSPLVRQYF; DNA: TGTGCCAGCAGCCCCTTGGTACGACAGTACTTC
size: -; V: TRBV28; J: TRBJ1-2; D: TRBD1; CDR3: CASGLRTGVRYGYTF; DNA: TGTGCCAGCGGGTTACGGACAGGGGTGCGCTATGGCTACACCTTC
size: once; V: TRBV4-2; J: TRBJ1-2; D: -; CDR3: CASSQEVQSVGVGGYTF; DNA: TGTGCCAGCAGCCAAGAGGTACAGTCGGTCGGGGTTGGAGGCTACACCTTC
size: -; V: TRBV27; J: TRBJ2-1; D: TRBD2; CDR3: CASSLSFGGRTDEQFF; DNA: TGTGCCAGCAGTTTATCGTTCGGCGGGAGAACGGATGAGCAGTTCTTC